This TCR beta chain was recorded in a study of cytomegalovirus exposure and HLA in healthy donors. Overall study findings and caveats: For most TCR beta V segments, an earlier analysis put the productive rate at about 87% or about 30% of the time. CMV serostatus was the only immune exposure information that was available. It emerged from a later analysis that several of the most significant clusters appeared to be linked to common viral pathogens.

With 60 Vbeta and 13 Jbeta primers, the PCR was carried out. Generated by immunoSEQ multiplex PCR, the TCRdb table keeps only in-frame clones and is missing some. The sample gives around 150,000 clones, roughly 80% of which show up once; 7% is in the top ten. V lost 5 bases to trimming and J lost 4 bases, with 21 bases between them. This CDR3 spans 16 amino acids. Germline CDR1 reads LNHNV; CDR2 reads YYDKDF (reference sequence). Of note for this clone: Its antigen is undetermined.

J is TRBJ2-7 and V is TRBV15, with D possibly matching TRBD1 (5 bases). The TCR comes from a woman between 25 and 40 years old in good health and CMV-seropositive. The sample was PBMCs. The CDR3, as DNA: TGTGCCACCAGCGACCCACAAGAGCCCCAGGGATACGAGCAGTACTTC. It yields the protein CATSDPQEPQGYEQYF.